Given below is one T cell receptor beta chain in context. Germline V gene lookup returns CDR1 GTSNPN and CDR2 SVGIG (reference sequence). This CDR3 has 14 residues. V shed 3 bases, J shed 9 bases, and the junction held 6 bases outside the gene matches. Methods used by the authors: Amplification of reference gene primers provided the estimated nucleated cell counts. TCRdb's table, derived via immunoSEQ multiplex PCR, lists solely in-frame clones and lacks some. The V and J calls and clone size come from that table; D and trimming were worked out from the DNA. The table shows about 120,000 clones, with over 55% occurring only once. The source of the sample is a study of blood T cell repertoires in COVID-19. Study at large: T cells, B-cell-depleted T cells, or PBMCs provided the cDNA or gDNA that served as material.

The TCR comes from an older woman with acute or convalescent COVID-19. The rearrangement links TRBV30 to TRBJ2-3; 13 bases agree with TRBD2. Sequenced input: peripheral blood. CDR3 loop: CAWSPGTSGTTQYF. Written as DNA, the CDR3 is TGTGCCTGGAGCCCCGGGACTAGCGGGACCACGCAGTATTTT.